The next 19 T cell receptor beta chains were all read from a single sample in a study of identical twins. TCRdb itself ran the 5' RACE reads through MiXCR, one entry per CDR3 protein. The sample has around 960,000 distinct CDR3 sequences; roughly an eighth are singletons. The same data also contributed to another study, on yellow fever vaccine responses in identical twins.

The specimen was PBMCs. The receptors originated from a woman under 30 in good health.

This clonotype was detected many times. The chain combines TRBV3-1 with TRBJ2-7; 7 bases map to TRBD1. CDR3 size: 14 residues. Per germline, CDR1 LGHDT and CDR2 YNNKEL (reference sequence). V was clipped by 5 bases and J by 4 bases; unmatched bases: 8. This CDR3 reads CASSSTGASYEQYF. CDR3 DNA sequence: TGTGCCAGCAGCTCCACAGGGGCGAGTTACGAGCAGTACTTC.

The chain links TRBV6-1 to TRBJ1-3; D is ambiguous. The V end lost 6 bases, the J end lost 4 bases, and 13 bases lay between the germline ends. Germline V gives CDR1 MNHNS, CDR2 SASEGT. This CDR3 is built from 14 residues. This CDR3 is CASSRAESGNTIYF. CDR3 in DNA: TGTGCCAGCAGCCGCGCGGAATCCGGAAACACCATATATTTT.

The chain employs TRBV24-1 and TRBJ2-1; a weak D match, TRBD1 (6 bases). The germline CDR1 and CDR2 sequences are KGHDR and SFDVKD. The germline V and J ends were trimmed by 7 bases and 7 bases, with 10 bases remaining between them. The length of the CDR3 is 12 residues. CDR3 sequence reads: CATRNRENEQFF. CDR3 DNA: TGTGCCACCAGAAACAGGGAAAATGAGCAGTTCTTC.

In nucleotides, the CDR3 is TGTGCCAGCAGAGTGGACGGGAAGAATCAGCCCCAGCATTTT. This sequence encodes CASRVDGKNQPQHF. The chain carries TRBV27 and TRBJ1-5; D remains unclear. The CDR3 has 14 amino acids. The V and J ends lost 6 bases and 4 bases respectively, with 13 bases between them. Germline assignment: CDR1 MNHEY and CDR2 SMNVEV (reference sequence).

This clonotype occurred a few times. In DNA, the CDR3 is TGCGCCAGCAGCTTGAGGGGGGTGATAAATTCACCCCTCCACTTT. Its translation: CASSLRGVINSPLHF. The V and J genes are TRBV5-1 and TRBJ1-6; D perhaps matches TRBD1 (6 bases). Trimming removed 1 base at V and 7 bases at J, with 12 bases between. The CDR3 consists of 15 residues. Germline CDR1 and CDR2: SGHRS and YFSETQ.

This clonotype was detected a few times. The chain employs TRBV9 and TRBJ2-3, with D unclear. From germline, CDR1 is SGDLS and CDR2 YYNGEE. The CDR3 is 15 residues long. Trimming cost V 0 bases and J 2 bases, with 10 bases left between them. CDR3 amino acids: CASSVGSRITDTQYF. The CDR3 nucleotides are TGTGCCAGCAGCGTAGGTAGTAGAATCACAGATACGCAGTATTTT.

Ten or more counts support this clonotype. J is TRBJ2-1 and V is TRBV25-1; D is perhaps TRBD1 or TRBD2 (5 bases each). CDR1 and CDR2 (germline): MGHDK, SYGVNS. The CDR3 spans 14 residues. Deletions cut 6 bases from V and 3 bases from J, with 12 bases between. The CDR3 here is CASRDRDDYNEQFF. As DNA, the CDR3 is TGTGCCAGCAGAGACCGGGACGACTACAATGAGCAGTTCTTC.

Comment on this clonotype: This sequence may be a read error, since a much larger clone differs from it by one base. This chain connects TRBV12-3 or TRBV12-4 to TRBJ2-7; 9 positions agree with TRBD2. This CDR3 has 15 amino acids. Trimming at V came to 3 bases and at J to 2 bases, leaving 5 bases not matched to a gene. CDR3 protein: CASSLGRLAAYEQYF. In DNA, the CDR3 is TGTGCCAGCAGTTTGGGTAGACTAGCGGCCTACGAGCAGTACTTC.

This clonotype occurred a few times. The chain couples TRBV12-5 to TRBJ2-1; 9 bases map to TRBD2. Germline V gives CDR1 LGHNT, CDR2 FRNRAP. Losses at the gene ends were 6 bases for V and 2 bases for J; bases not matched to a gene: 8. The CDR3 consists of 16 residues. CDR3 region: CASGRAGGSAYNEQFF. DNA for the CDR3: TGTGCTAGTGGCCGAGCGGGAGGCTCTGCCTACAATGAGCAGTTCTTC.

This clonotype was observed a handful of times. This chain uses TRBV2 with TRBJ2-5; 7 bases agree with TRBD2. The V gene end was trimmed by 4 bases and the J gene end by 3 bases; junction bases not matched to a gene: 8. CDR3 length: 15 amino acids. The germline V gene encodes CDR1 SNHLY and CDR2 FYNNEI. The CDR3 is CASSVQGLDKETQYF. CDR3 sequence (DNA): TGTGCCAGCAGTGTTCAAGGACTAGACAAAGAGACCCAGTACTTC.

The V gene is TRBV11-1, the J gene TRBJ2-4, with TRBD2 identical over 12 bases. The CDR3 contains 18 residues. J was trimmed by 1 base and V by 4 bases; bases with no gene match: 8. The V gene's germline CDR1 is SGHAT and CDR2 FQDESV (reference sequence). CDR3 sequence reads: CASSYSGLAGLAKNIQYF. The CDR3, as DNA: TGTGCCAGCAGCTACTCGGGACTAGCGGGCCTCGCCAAAAACATTCAGTACTTC.

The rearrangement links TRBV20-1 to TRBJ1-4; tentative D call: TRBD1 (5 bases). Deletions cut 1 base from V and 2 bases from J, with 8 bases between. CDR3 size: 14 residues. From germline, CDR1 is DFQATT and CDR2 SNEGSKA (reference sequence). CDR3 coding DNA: TGCAGTGCTAGAGTGGGACCCACTAATGAAAAACTGTTTTTT. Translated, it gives CSARVGPTNEKLFF.

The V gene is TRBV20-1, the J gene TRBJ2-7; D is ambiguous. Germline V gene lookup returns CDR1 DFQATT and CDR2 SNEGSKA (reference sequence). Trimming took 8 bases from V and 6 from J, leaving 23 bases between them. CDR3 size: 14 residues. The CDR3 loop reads CSPPCSSLRGEQYV. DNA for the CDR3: TGCAGTCCCCCGTGTAGTTCCCTTCGAGGCGAGCAGTACGTC.

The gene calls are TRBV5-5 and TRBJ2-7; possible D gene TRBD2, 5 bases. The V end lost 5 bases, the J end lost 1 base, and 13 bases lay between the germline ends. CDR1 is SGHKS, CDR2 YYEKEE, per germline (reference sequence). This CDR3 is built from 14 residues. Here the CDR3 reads CASRLATTSYEQYF. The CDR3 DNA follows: TGTGCCAGCAGGTTAGCGACAACATCCTACGAGCAGTACTTC.

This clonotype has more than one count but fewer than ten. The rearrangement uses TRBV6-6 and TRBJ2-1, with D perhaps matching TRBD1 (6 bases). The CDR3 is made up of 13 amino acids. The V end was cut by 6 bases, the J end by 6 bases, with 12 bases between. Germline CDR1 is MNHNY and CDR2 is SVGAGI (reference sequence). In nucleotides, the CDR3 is TGTGCCAGCAGCGACGGACAGTTCAATGAGCAGTTCTTC. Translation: CASSDGQFNEQFF.

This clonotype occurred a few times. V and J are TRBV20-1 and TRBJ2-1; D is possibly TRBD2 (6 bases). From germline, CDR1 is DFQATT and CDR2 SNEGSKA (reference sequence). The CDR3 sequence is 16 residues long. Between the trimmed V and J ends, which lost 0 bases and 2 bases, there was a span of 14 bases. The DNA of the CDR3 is TGCAGTGCTAGAGATCTCGGGGGTAATACCTACAATGAGCAGTTCTTC. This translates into CSARDLGGNTYNEQFF.

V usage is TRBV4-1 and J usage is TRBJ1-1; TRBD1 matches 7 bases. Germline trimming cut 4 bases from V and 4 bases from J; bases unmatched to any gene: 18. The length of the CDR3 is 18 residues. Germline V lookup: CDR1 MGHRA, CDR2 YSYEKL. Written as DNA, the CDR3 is TGCGCCAGCAGCCCCCCTGGCAGGGGGTATATTGCGGGCACTGAAGCTTTCTTT. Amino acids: CASSPPGRGYIAGTEAFF.

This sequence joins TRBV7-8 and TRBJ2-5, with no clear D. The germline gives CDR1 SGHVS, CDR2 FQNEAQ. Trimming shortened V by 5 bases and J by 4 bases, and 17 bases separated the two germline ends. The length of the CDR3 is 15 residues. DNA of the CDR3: TGTGCCAGCAGCGTAACCGACGGATTATTAGAGACCCAGTACTTC. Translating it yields CASSVTDGLLETQYF.

Here the CDR3 reads CASSLQWREGRETQYF. DNA for the CDR3: TGTGCCAGCAGCTTACAGTGGCGGGAGGGCCGGGAGACCCAGTACTTC. This rearrangement joins TRBV11-2 to TRBJ2-5; 9 bases agree with TRBD2. The germline V gene has CDR1 SGHAT and CDR2 FQNNGV. This CDR3 is 16 amino acids long. Trimming at V came to 2 bases and at J to 5 bases, leaving 9 bases not matched to a gene.